Each of the 4 T cell receptor beta chains below was sequenced from the same sample in a study of blood T cell repertoires in COVID-19. Clones were read by immunoSEQ multiplex PCR, and TCRdb kept only the in-frame ones, dropping some. The sample carries roughly 100,000 clones, more than 65% recorded once. The sequencing input was peripheral blood. These receptor sequences come from a woman over 75 with active or convalescent COVID-19.

The V call is TRBV9, the J call TRBJ2-3, with D possibly matching TRBD2 (6 bases). Trimming stripped 0 bases from V and 5 bases from J, with 10 bases between. CDR3 length: 14 residues. The germline V gene has CDR1 SGDLS and CDR2 YYNGEE. The CDR3 here is CASSVAPGGDTQYF. CDR3 DNA: TGTGCCAGCAGCGTAGCTCCCGGGGGAGATACGCAGTATTTT.

The chain links TRBV9 to TRBJ2-2; 12 bases are a match to TRBD2. The V and J ends lost 5 bases and 2 bases, in that order; junction bases with no gene match: 4. This CDR3 region has 16 residues. Germline CDR1 and CDR2: SGDLS and YYNGEE. In DNA, the CDR3 is TGTGCCAGCAGTCCTAGCGGGAGGGCTAACACCGGGGAGCTGTTTTTT. Its translation: CASSPSGRANTGELFF. The full variable domain, rest sourced from reference TRBV9 and TRBJ2-2, is DSGVTQTPKHLITATGQRVTLRCSPRSGDLSVYWYQQSLDQGLQFLIQYYNGEERAKGNILERFSAQQFPDLHSELNLSSLELGDSALYFCASSPSGRANTGELFFGEGSRLTVL.

This clone was counted between two and nine times. V usage is TRBV6-6 and J usage is TRBJ2-7; 13 nucleotides match TRBD2. The CDR3 is made up of 14 amino acids. Unmatched junction bases numbered 5, after V lost 6 bases and J lost 6 bases. CDR1 and CDR2 from the germline V gene are MNHNY and SVGAGI (reference sequence). DNA for the CDR3: TGTGCCAGCAGACCCGGGACTAGCGGGACCGAGCAGTACTTC. This translates into CASRPGTSGTEQYF.

The gene calls are TRBV7-3 and TRBJ2-1, with D perhaps TRBD2 (6 bases). Germline-derived CDR1 and CDR2 are SGHTA and FQGTGA. With 5 bases removed from V and 3 bases from J, the gap between germline ends came to 17 bases. CDR3 length: 16 residues. CDR3 residues: CASSRTVGGNYNEQFF. The CDR3, as DNA: TGTGCCAGCAGCCGTACGGTAGGCGGGAACTACAATGAGCAGTTCTTC.